The entry that follows covers one TCR beta chain sequence. As yet, its antigen is unknown. Researchers used the Oncomine TCR Beta short-read assay to sequence DNA from cultured CD4+ T cells. Cultures of CD4+ T cells served as the source for extracting genomic DNA. TCRdb itself ran the PCR reads through MiXCR, one entry per CDR3 protein. This table holds thousands of distinct CDR3 sequences, about a third found once. These data come from a study of vaccination and CD4 T cells after COVID-19. Study context: Overlapping spike peptides of SARS-CoV-2, HCoV-NL63, HCoV-OC43 and HCoV-229E were used, and cells were stimulated with them. Overall study findings and caveats: Relatively few convalescent patients were studied, without early post-infection timepoints.

Described treatment: approximately 9-day PBMC culture with coronavirus spike peptide pools or control peptides (ViraFEST assay). These CD4+ T cells came from an unexposed donor, sampled before the COVID-19 pandemic (2011-2018). Expansion of antigen-specific T cells with peptide pools by ViraFEST preceded sequencing of TCRs. Germline trimming cut 0 bases from V and 0 bases from J; bases unmatched to any gene: 4. CDR1 and CDR2 (germline): LGHNA, YNFKEQ. The CDR3 is 19 residues long. The chain carries TRBV4-2 and TRBJ2-1; 14 nucleotides align to TRBD2. The TCR was taken from a human donor in good health. The sample was CD4+ T cells from blood, cultured in vitro. CDR3 sequence reads: CASSQESGLAGDSYNEQFF. The CDR3 DNA reads as TGTGCCAGCAGCCAAGAGTCGGGACTAGCGGGAGACTCCTACAATGAGCAGTTCTTC.